This TCR beta chain was observed in a study of control samples from healthy donors and cancer patients. Germline V gives CDR1 MNHEY, CDR2 SVGEGT. The V end lost 5 bases, the J end lost 1 base, and 18 bases lay between the germline ends. The CDR3 runs to 16 residues. Produced via immunoSEQ multiplex PCR; TCRdb's table is partial and in-frame only. Among around 140,000 clones, 90% to 95% were seen once, and the ten largest hold almost 6%. J is TRBJ2-7 and V is TRBV6-2 or TRBV6-3; D possibly uses TRBD1 or TRBD2 (6 bases each). The clonotype originates from a man between 18 and 35 years old in good health. Sequencing was carried out using blood. CDR3 in amino acids: CASSMGGRKGSYEQYF. The CDR3 DNA follows: TGTGCCAGCAGTATGGGGGGCCGTAAGGGGTCCTACGAGCAGTACTTC.